What follows is one T cell receptor (beta chain) and its context. The antigen is unknown. CDR3 length equals 13 residues. Trimming took off 4 bases at V and 8 bases at J, with 14 bases between the two ends. This record comes from a study of Ad26.COV2.S vaccination and SARS-CoV-2 variants. The method was immunoSEQ multiplex PCR; TCRdb's version includes in-frame clones alone and lacks a portion of them. Counted here are over 90,000 clones, around three quarters occurring once; the ten biggest clones make up around 16%. Notes on the study in general: Analyses that measured TCR breadth and depth may have underestimated total T cell responses. Greater spike-specific TCR breadth was seen in vaccine recipients than in placebo recipients. For non-spike TCRs, breadth in vaccine recipients resembled that in placebo recipients.

This chain joins TRBV12-3 or TRBV12-4 and TRBJ1-1; D ambiguous. The clonotype was recovered from a human donor who had recovered from COVID-19. The sample consisted of peripheral blood, taken after recovery from COVID-19. CDR3 sequence: CASSSIGWSEAFF. The DNA for the CDR3 is TGTGCCAGCAGTTCTATTGGGTGGAGCGAAGCTTTCTTT.